This T cell receptor beta chain was profiled in a study of tissue T cells after allogeneic stem cell transplantation (dated by TCRdb to between 2021 and 2024). The study in broad terms: When multiple samples of a tissue were available, H&E sections were reviewed by a pathologist, and samples with histologically apparent lymphocytes were prioritized for sequencing. The human arm was a prospective observational study without blinding or randomization. TCR beta repertoires were profiled across many tissues obtained from research autopsies of patients with and without GVHD, as well as in mouse models of GVHD. Overall study outcomes, separate from this receptor: A small and clinically heterogeneous patient cohort was studied, and sampling depth was acknowledged as a limitation. Which tissue TCRs were alloreactive or antigen-specific was not determined in the study, and some of the clones might have been host cells that persisted. Within patients, how anatomically similar the tissues were was a key factor in shaping TCR repertoire composition, regardless of disease or transplant status. In both patients and mice, T cells from blood and spleen covered only a limited part of the TCR repertoire found in tissues. Few T cell clones were found to be shared across patients, but shared repertoire signatures across patients were revealed in a tissue-specific fashion by motif-based clustering. No blood samples were available for the non-GVHD comparator patients.

A note on this clone: The antigen it binds to is not known. Nothing much larger sits one base from this clone, and base qualities are not available.

Library prep was done by the immunoSEQ multiplex PCR assay. TCRbeta CDR3 sequencing was performed at survey depth by Adaptive Biotechnologies, and CDR3 sequences, V/J genes, productive frequency and template counts were reported. TCR beta CDR3 regions were amplified from genomic DNA rather than RNA. On the study's bioinformatics: Pairwise repertoire overlap between tissues was quantified with Jensen-Shannon divergence, where 1 means complete divergence and 0 identical. Based on pairwise JSD values, tissues were grouped by single-linkage agglomerative hierarchical clustering, and the results were shown as dendrograms. GLIPH2 was applied to all patient samples using simulation_depth 1000, kmer_min_depth 3, and cdr3_length_cutoff 8, and only groups with more than two unique CDR3s were retained. A standardized tissue-overlap score was calculated by extrapolating Jaccard GLIPH-group overlap across patients to a standard repertoire size of 1000 clones. To look at how diversity was associated with clinical or experimental variables, linear mixed-effect models were used, with tissue treated as a fixed effect and individual treated as a random effect. As stored in TCRdb, this immuneACCESS dataset retains in-frame rearrangements with V and J assigned. A fraction of the clones does not appear; measured against another copy, unresolved V genes explain less than half of the discrepancy, and the remainder lacks a known reason. V and J calls plus clone size are reproduced from that table; the DNA served to infer D and trimming. Within this sample are 9,500 to 15,000 clones, with approximately 70% of them counted one time only. The ten biggest clones cover 13% to 15% of the sample.

The time point label corresponds to: human tissue collected at research (rapid) autopsy. Three non-HCT comparator patients with other cancers, having at least five GI tract samples and no known GI disease at death, were selected retrospectively. After a median post-mortem interval of roughly 9.7 hours, the autopsy tissues collected included GI sites spanning esophagus to rectum, along with liver, skin and lymphoid organs including spleen. Each autopsy specimen was cut in two, with one portion flash-frozen in liquid nitrogen and the remainder formalin-fixed, and the outer muscle layers of GI specimens were removed. Genomic DNA was extracted from frozen tissues using the Mag-Bind Blood & Tissue DNA HDQ 96 Kit on a Chemagic 360 or the DNeasy Blood & Tissue Kit. Because of concern about red blood cell contamination, extracted DNA was further purified using the Genomic DNA Clean & Concentrator-25 kit.

Inclusive of the bounding cysteine and phenylalanine, the CDR3 is 13 residues long. Only the CDR3 region is kept as DNA, spanning 39 bases read in frame from base 1. From the germline V gene, CDR1 is SGHNT and CDR2 is YENEEA. The germline ends are 9 bases apart after V is trimmed by 3 bases and J by 4 bases. Here the sequenced sample was tissue from the right colon, taken at autopsy. This TCR was recovered from a woman between 18 and 50 years old with breast cancer. The chain joins TRBV11-3 to TRBJ2-5; a tentative D call is TRBD1 (6 bases match). CDR3 loop: CASSLTGLETQYF. In nucleotides, the sequence is TGTGCCAGCAGCTTGACAGGCTTAGAGACCCAGTACTTC.